This TCR beta chain was identified during a study of shared clonotypes between healthy human individuals. General study points: How much donors shared clonotypes was expected to be affected by sequencing depth. Generation probabilities were higher for clonotypes shared across all four sorted-subset donors than for unshared ones. Rarefaction indicated that sorted-subset sequencing remained incomplete although depth was large.

Libraries were prepared by immunoSEQ multiplex PCR; TCRdb keeps only in-frame clonotypes and omits some of them. This table has over 2 million clones, 90% to 95% appearing once. This clone occurred once. Its cognate antigen is unknown. This CDR3 contains 17 residues. Trimming pared 0 bases from V and 3 bases from J, leaving 17 bases between. The V gene's germline CDR1 is MNHNS and CDR2 SASEGT. The sequenced sample was naive CD4+ T cells sorted from blood. Specified subset: CD45RA+ positively selected. This receptor was taken from a man aged 18 to 29 in good health. The V and J genes are TRBV6-1 and TRBJ1-1; possible D gene TRBD1, 5 bases. The chain's CDR3 is CASSEALGAGLDTEAFF. CDR3 nucleotide sequence: TGTGCCAGCAGTGAAGCGCTAGGGGCCGGATTGGACACTGAAGCTTTCTTT.